This entry concerns a single TCR beta chain. Its target is unknown. These data are taken from a study of Graves' ophthalmopathy and Graves' hyperthyroidism. Overall study findings and caveats: The model predicted progression of ophthalmopathy with a sensitivity of around 70%, and its specificity was 72.22%. Blood was where most expanded thyroid clonotypes above 0.001 frequency also turned up.

The authors amplified TCR beta CDR3 regions from RNA transcripts. An initial RT-PCR round employing HTBI primers preceded a second-round multiplex PCR. TCRdb ran MiXCR on the multiplex PCR reads and lists one entry per CDR3 protein. The sample has 560,000 or so distinct CDR3 sequences, 35% to 45% seen once. Per germline, CDR1 SQVTM and CDR2 ANQGSEA. This CDR3 region has 15 residues. The V gene end was trimmed by 6 bases and the J gene end by 3 bases; junction bases not matched to a gene: 10. Certain patients, namely those with other autoimmune diseases, uncontrolled infections, pregnancy or lactation, were excluded. Diagnosis was based on clinical symptoms, serum thyroxine, TRAb, thyroid ultrasound and orbital computed tomography.

The sequencing sample was made of peripheral blood or thyroid tissue (not recorded which). This TCR came from an adult man with Graves' hyperthyroidism. The chain employs TRBV29-1 and TRBJ2-1; the match to TRBD1 covers 8 bases. The CDR3 reads CSVIIRDRFYNEQFF. CDR3 DNA: TGCAGCGTAATCATACGGGACAGGTTCTACAATGAGCAGTTCTTC.